This is a list of T cell receptor beta chains from one sample in a study of blood T cell repertoires in COVID-19. Sequencing was performed with immunoSEQ multiplex PCR; in TCRdb, only in-frame clones are kept and a portion is missing. This table holds nearly 250,000 clones, around 89% found once. The material sequenced was PBMCs or T cells enriched from blood (not recorded which). The receptors were sampled from a man aged 45-65 years who had been exposed to COVID-19. The CDR3 runs from the conserved cysteine through the conserved F or W. Each record gives: clone size, CDR3 length, J gene, D gene, V gene, CDR3 DNA, CDR3 protein. The D gene is left open where the match is weak. Not all rows give a size; the values are once, few, many and, for expanded clones, a class.

clone_size: once
cdr3_length: 16
j_call: TRBJ1-2
d_call: -
v_call: TRBV11-2
cdr3_nt: TGTGCCAGCAGCTCCTTTGCCGGGACACGTACAGGCGACTACACCTTC
cdr3_aa: CASSSFAGTRTGDYTF

clone_size: -
cdr3_length: 14
j_call: TRBJ2-2
d_call: -
v_call: TRBV18
cdr3_nt: TGTGCCAGCTCACCACCCCGGGACACCGGGGAGCTGTTTTTT
cdr3_aa: CASSPPRDTGELFF

clone_size: -
cdr3_length: 15
j_call: TRBJ1-3
d_call: -
v_call: TRBV5-1
cdr3_nt: TGCGCCAGCAGCTTAACGGGTCCCTCTGGAAACACCATATATTTT
cdr3_aa: CASSLTGPSGNTIYF

clone_size: -
cdr3_length: 17
j_call: TRBJ1-2
d_call: -
v_call: TRBV19
cdr3_nt: TGTGCCAGTAGTATACTAGCCCCGGGACAAGCGGTCTATGGCTACACCTTC
cdr3_aa: CASSILAPGQAVYGYTF

clone_size: -
cdr3_length: 12
j_call: TRBJ1-6
d_call: TRBD1
v_call: TRBV27
cdr3_nt: TGTGCCACCGGGACAGGGTTTTCACCCCTCCACTTT
cdr3_aa: CATGTGFSPLHF

clone_size: -
cdr3_length: 12
j_call: TRBJ1-2
d_call: TRBD1
v_call: TRBV6-5
cdr3_nt: TGTGCCAGCCGCGGACAGGGCGGTCGCTACACCTTC
cdr3_aa: CASRGQGGRYTF

clone_size: -
cdr3_length: 16
j_call: TRBJ2-1
d_call: -
v_call: TRBV5-1
cdr3_nt: TGCGCCAGCAGCTTGGCCCGCGGCGGTCGGCGCAATGAGCAGTTCTTC
cdr3_aa: CASSLARGGRRNEQFF

clone_size: -
cdr3_length: 15
j_call: TRBJ1-1
d_call: -
v_call: TRBV7-9
cdr3_nt: TGTGCCAGCAGCTTAGGATCAGGGGTCGGGGCTGAAGCTTTCTTT
cdr3_aa: CASSLGSGVGAEAFF

clone_size: -
cdr3_length: 12
j_call: TRBJ2-3
d_call: -
v_call: TRBV5-8
cdr3_nt: TGTGCCAGCAGCTTGACCGGGTACACGCAGTATTTT
cdr3_aa: CASSLTGYTQYF

clone_size: -
cdr3_length: 14
j_call: TRBJ1-1
d_call: -
v_call: TRBV11-3
cdr3_nt: TGTGCCAGCAGCTTGGACATCACAAACACTGAAGCTTTCTTT
cdr3_aa: CASSLDITNTEAFF

clone_size: -
cdr3_length: 17
j_call: TRBJ1-2
d_call: -
v_call: TRBV11-2
cdr3_nt: TGTGCCAGCAGAAGCTTCCGTCAGGGGCGACCCGACTATGGCTACACCTTC
cdr3_aa: CASRSFRQGRPDYGYTF

clone_size: -
cdr3_length: 16
j_call: TRBJ1-6
d_call: -
v_call: TRBV4-1
cdr3_nt: TGCGCCAGCAGCCAAGGACAAGGCAGGGGAAGGTCACCCCTCCACTTT
cdr3_aa: CASSQGQGRGRSPLHF

clone_size: -
cdr3_length: 16
j_call: TRBJ2-1
d_call: TRBD2
v_call: TRBV2
cdr3_nt: TGTGCCAGCAGTGCGCAAGTAGCGGGCGCCTACAATGAGCAGTTCTTC
cdr3_aa: CASSAQVAGAYNEQFF

clone_size: -
cdr3_length: 16
j_call: TRBJ2-5
d_call: TRBD1
v_call: TRBV18
cdr3_nt: TGTGCCAGCTCACCTAAGGGACAGGGCTTCCAAGAGACCCAGTACTTC
cdr3_aa: CASSPKGQGFQETQYF

clone_size: few
cdr3_length: 17
j_call: TRBJ1-6
d_call: -
v_call: TRBV5-1
cdr3_nt: TGCGCCAGCAGCTCCTCTTCAGGGAACTCCTATAATTCACCCCTCCACTTT
cdr3_aa: CASSSSSGNSYNSPLHF

clone_size: -
cdr3_length: 13
j_call: TRBJ1-2
d_call: -
v_call: TRBV10-3
cdr3_nt: TGTGCCATCAGTGATGGGAGGAACTATGGCTACACCTTC
cdr3_aa: CAISDGRNYGYTF

clone_size: -
cdr3_length: 16
j_call: TRBJ1-5
d_call: TRBD1
v_call: TRBV3-1/TRBV3-2
cdr3_nt: TGTGCCAGCAGCCAAACCCGGGACAGGGGGCATCAGCCCCAGCATTTT
cdr3_aa: CASSQTRDRGHQPQHF

clone_size: once
cdr3_length: 13
j_call: TRBJ1-5
d_call: -
v_call: TRBV10-3
cdr3_nt: TGTGCCACCCGCCTCTATAGCAATCAGCCCCAGCATTTT
cdr3_aa: CATRLYSNQPQHF

clone_size: -
cdr3_length: 14
j_call: TRBJ1-2
d_call: -
v_call: TRBV5-1
cdr3_nt: TGCGCCAGCAGCCAAGGGACATCCGGCTATGGCTACACCTTC
cdr3_aa: CASSQGTSGYGYTF

clone_size: -
cdr3_length: 16
j_call: TRBJ2-1
d_call: TRBD2
v_call: TRBV28
cdr3_nt: TGTGCCAGCAGTTCCCCGGGCGGGGGTTCCTACAATGAGCAGTTCTTC
cdr3_aa: CASSSPGGGSYNEQFF

clone_size: few
cdr3_length: 14
j_call: TRBJ2-1
d_call: -
v_call: TRBV5-4
cdr3_nt: TGTGCCAGCAACCCTGGGGCTTCCTACAATGAGCAGTTCTTC
cdr3_aa: CASNPGASYNEQFF

clone_size: once
cdr3_length: 13
j_call: TRBJ1-5
d_call: TRBD1
v_call: TRBV19
cdr3_nt: TGTGCCAGCCAGGACAGGGGAAATCAGCCCCAGCATTTT
cdr3_aa: CASQDRGNQPQHF

clone_size: -
cdr3_length: 15
j_call: TRBJ1-5
d_call: TRBD1
v_call: TRBV7-9
cdr3_nt: TGTGCCAGCAGCTCTTCAGACAGGGAGAATCAGCCCCAGCATTTT
cdr3_aa: CASSSSDRENQPQHF

clone_size: once
cdr3_length: 15
j_call: TRBJ2-2
d_call: TRBD1
v_call: TRBV3-1/TRBV3-2
cdr3_nt: TGTGCCAGCAGCTCCGGGACAGGGGGCACCGGGGAGCTGTTTTTT
cdr3_aa: CASSSGTGGTGELFF

clone_size: -
cdr3_length: 17
j_call: TRBJ2-7
d_call: -
v_call: TRBV30
cdr3_nt: TGTGCCTGGATGGACACTAACGGGTACTACCACTCCTACGAGCAGTACTTC
cdr3_aa: CAWMDTNGYYHSYEQYF

clone_size: -
cdr3_length: 13
j_call: TRBJ1-1
d_call: -
v_call: TRBV12-3/TRBV12-4
cdr3_nt: TGTGCCAGCAGTTTATATGCGAGGCCTGAAGCTTTCTTT
cdr3_aa: CASSLYARPEAFF

clone_size: -
cdr3_length: 14
j_call: TRBJ1-2
d_call: -
v_call: TRBV13
cdr3_nt: TGTGCCAGCAGCTTAGGTTCCCAGAACTATGGCTACACCTTC
cdr3_aa: CASSLGSQNYGYTF

clone_size: -
cdr3_length: 14
j_call: TRBJ2-3
d_call: -
v_call: TRBV6-4
cdr3_nt: TGTGCCAGCAGTGGGGGGGGACAACTCCAAACGCAGTATTTT
cdr3_aa: CASSGGGQLQTQYF

clone_size: -
cdr3_length: 15
j_call: TRBJ1-2
d_call: TRBD1
v_call: TRBV19
cdr3_nt: TGTGCCAGTAGTATTCAACTCTCAGGGGGCTATGGCTACACCTTC
cdr3_aa: CASSIQLSGGYGYTF

clone_size: -
cdr3_length: 13
j_call: TRBJ1-1
d_call: -
v_call: TRBV18
cdr3_nt: TGTGCCAGCTCACCAGTGGGAGGGACTGAAGCTTTCTTT
cdr3_aa: CASSPVGGTEAFF

clone_size: few
cdr3_length: 14
j_call: TRBJ1-2
d_call: -
v_call: TRBV3-1/TRBV3-2
cdr3_nt: TGTGCCAGCAGCCAAAACGGTGCTGGCTATGGCTACACCTTC
cdr3_aa: CASSQNGAGYGYTF